Reported below is one TCR beta chain. The sample belongs to a study of T cell changes during pregnancy in multiple sclerosis. This CDR3 comprises 16 residues. Germline V CDR1 and CDR2: GTSNPN, SVGIG (reference sequence). Trimming removed 5 bases from V and 8 bases from J; junction bases left unmatched: 16. This table comes from immunoSEQ multiplex PCR, and its TCRdb copy is limited to in-frame clones, with some not included. The repertoire holds about 40,000 clones, with roughly nine tenths as singletons. The chain carries TRBV30 and TRBJ2-5, with TRBD2 identical over 11 bases. Source: CD8+ T cells from peripheral blood mononuclear cells, taken before pregnancy. The receptor was derived from a female donor with multiple sclerosis, enrolled in a pregnancy study. CDR3 nucleotide sequence: TGTGCCTGGTTGGCTGGGACTAGCGGCTCCCGGGCTACCCAGTACTTC. Amino acids: CAWLAGTSGSRATQYF.